Sequencing of this T cell receptor (beta chain) was carried out in a study of blood T cell repertoires in COVID-19. CDR3 length: 15 residues. Germline assignment: CDR1 LGHDT and CDR2 YNNKEL (reference sequence). The trim removed 3 bases at V and 3 bases at J, leaving 3 bases unmatched. Authors' methods: How many nucleated cells were present was estimated from reference gene primer amplification. The protocol was immunoSEQ multiplex PCR, while the TCRdb copy is restricted to in-frame clones and leaves out a portion. V, J and clone size are those of that table, while D and trimming were read from the DNA. This sample carries a few hundred thousand clones, less than 95% of them seen once, and the ten largest clones take 0.6%. Allocation to cohorts depended on clinical history reported by the participants.

V and J are TRBV3-1 (or the pseudogene TRBV3-2) and TRBJ2-2; 8 bases are shared with TRBD2. This TCR came from a man aged 18 to 29 who had recovered from COVID-19. The sample taken for sequencing was PBMCs or T cells enriched from blood (not recorded which). The chain's CDR3 is CASSQLAGHTGELFF. CDR3 in DNA: TGTGCCAGCAGCCAGTTAGCGGGACACACCGGGGAGCTGTTTTTT.